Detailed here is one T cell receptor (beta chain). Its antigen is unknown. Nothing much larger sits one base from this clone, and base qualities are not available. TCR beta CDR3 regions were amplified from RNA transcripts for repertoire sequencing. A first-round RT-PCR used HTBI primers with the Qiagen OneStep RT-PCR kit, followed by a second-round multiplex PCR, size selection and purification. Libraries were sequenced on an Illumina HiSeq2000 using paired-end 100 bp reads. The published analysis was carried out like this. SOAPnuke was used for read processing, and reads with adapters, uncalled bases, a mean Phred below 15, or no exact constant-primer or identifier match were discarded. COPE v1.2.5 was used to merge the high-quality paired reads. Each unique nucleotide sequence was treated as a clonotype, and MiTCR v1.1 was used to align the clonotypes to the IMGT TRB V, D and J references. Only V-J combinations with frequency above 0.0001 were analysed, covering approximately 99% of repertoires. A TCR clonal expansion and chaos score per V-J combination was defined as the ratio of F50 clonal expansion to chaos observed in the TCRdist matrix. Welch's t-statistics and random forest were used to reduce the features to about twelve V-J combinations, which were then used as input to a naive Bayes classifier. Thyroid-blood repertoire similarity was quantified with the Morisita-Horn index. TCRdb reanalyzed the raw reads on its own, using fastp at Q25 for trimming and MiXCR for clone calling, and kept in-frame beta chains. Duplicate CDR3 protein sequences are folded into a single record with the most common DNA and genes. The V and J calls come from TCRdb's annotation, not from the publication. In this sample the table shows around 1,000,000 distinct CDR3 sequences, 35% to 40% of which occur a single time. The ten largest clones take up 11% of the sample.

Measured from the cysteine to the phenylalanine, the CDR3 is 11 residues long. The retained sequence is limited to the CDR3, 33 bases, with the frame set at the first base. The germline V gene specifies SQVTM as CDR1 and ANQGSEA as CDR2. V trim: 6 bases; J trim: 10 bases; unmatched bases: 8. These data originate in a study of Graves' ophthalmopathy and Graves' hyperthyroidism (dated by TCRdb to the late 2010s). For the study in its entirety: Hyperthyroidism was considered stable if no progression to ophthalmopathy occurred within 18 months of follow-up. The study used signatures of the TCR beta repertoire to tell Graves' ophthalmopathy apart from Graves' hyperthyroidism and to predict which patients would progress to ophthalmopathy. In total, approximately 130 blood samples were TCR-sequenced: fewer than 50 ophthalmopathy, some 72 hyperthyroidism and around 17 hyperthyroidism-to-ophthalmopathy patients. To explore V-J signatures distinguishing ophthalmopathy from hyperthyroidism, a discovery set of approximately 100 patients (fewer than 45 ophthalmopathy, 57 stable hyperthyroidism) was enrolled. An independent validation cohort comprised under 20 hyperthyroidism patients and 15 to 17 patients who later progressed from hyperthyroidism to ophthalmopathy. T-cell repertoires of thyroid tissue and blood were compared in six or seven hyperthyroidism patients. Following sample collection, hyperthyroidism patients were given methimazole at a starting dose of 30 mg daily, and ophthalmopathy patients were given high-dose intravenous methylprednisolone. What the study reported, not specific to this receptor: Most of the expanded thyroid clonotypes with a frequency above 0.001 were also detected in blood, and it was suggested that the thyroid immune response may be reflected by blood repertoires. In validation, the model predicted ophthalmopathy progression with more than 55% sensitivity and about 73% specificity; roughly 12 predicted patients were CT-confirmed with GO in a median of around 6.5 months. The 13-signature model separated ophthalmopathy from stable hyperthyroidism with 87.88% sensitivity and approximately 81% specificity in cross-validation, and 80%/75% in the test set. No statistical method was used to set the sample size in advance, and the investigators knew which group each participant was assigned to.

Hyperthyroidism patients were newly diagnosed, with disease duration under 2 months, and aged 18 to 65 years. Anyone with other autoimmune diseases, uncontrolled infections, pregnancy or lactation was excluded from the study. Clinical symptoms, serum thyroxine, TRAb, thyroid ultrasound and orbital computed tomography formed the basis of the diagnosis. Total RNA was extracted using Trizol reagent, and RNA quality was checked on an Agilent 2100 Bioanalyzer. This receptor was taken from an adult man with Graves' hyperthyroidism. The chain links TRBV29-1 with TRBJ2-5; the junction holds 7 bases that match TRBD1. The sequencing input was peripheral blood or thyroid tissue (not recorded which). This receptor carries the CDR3 CSVEPTGIQYF. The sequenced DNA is TGCAGCGTCGAACCGACAGGGATCCAGTACTTC.